Sequencing of this T cell receptor beta chain was carried out in a study of T cells in Graves' hyperthyroidism and ophthalmopathy. RNA transcripts served as the template for amplifying TCR beta CDR3 regions. The HTBI primer set drove a first-round RT-PCR of the TCR CDR3. MiXCR, applied by TCRdb to the multiplex PCR reads, yields one record per CDR3 protein. Here the sample spans about 620,000 distinct CDR3 sequences, around 15% being singletons. This clonotype was seen a few times. Germline V lookup: CDR1 LNHDA, CDR2 SQIVND (reference sequence). The ends lost 4 bases at V and 5 bases at J; junction bases unmatched: 5. The CDR3 has 15 amino acids.

The source of this sequence is a woman aged 25 to 45 with Graves' hyperthyroidism. The V and J genes are TRBV19 and TRBJ2-1, with TRBD1 matching 10 bases. Sequenced: blood. The CDR3 protein is CASSTDRGPNNEQFF. The CDR3 DNA reads as TGTGCCAGTAGTACCGACAGGGGGCCCAACAATGAGCAGTTCTTC.